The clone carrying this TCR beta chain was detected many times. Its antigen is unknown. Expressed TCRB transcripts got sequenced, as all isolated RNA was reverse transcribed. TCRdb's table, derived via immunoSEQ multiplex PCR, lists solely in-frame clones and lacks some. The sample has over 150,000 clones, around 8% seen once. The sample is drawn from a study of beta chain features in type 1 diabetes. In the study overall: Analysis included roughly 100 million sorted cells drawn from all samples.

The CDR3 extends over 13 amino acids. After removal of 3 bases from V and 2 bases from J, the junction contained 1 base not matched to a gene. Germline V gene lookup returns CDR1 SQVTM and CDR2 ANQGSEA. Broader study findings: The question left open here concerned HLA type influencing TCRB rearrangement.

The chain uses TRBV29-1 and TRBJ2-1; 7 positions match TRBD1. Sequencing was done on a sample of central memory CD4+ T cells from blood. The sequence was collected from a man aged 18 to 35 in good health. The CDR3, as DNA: TGCAGCGTTGATGGGACAGCCTACAATGAGCAGTTCTTC. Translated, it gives CSVDGTAYNEQFF.